The 22 T cell receptor beta chains reported below all come from one sample, sequenced in a study of T cell repertoires in cytomegalovirus infection. TCRdb re-derived calls from the reads in MiXCR, one entry per CDR3 protein. The data contain more than 400,000 distinct CDR3 sequences, more than 25% of them singletons. The sample taken for sequencing was PBMCs. The receptors derive from a human donor in good health (CMV status not recorded). Some clones in this sample may be carry-over from other donors' samples.

This clonotype was observed at least ten times. This sequence joins TRBV4-2 and TRBJ2-1; 8 nucleotides line up with TRBD2. Looked up from germline, CDR1 is LGHNA and CDR2 is YNFKEQ. J gave up 6 bases and V 4 bases, and 8 bases lay outside the gene matches. CDR3 size: 15 residues. The CDR3 DNA follows: TGTGCCAGCAGCCCGAGCGGGAGCGGACTCAATGAGCAGTTCTTC. This gives the protein CASSPSGSGLNEQFF.

In its sample, this clonotype was seen a few times. The rearrangement uses TRBV28 and TRBJ2-5, with TRBD2 identical over 9 bases. The CDR3 spans 16 residues. Losses at the gene ends were 6 bases for V and 5 bases for J; bases not matched to a gene: 13. Germline V gene lookup returns CDR1 MDHEN and CDR2 SYDVKM. As DNA, the CDR3 is TGTGCCAGCAGGGAAAAACCAGCGGGAGGTTGGGAGACCCAGTACTTC. Translating gives CASREKPAGGWETQYF.

This clonotype was recorded at least ten times. This chain connects TRBV28 to TRBJ2-3; 11 bases are a match to TRBD1. This CDR3 is built from 16 residues. J lost 3 bases, V lost 5 bases, and 7 bases had no gene match. The germline V gene encodes CDR1 MDHEN and CDR2 SYDVKM. The CDR3, as DNA: TGTGCCAGCAGTCCTCCGGGACAGGGGGGGACAGATACGCAGTATTTT. Protein sequence: CASSPPGQGGTDTQYF.

This clonotype was seen only a few times. The chain joins TRBV4-1 to TRBJ1-1; D unclear. This CDR3 contains 14 residues. The germline gives CDR1 MGHRA, CDR2 YSYEKL. Between the trimmed V and J ends, which lost 1 base and 5 bases, there was a span of 11 bases. The CDR3 DNA sequence: TGCGCCAGCAGCCAAGTGAACGGTGGAACTGAAGCTTTCTTT. The encoded protein is CASSQVNGGTEAFF.

In this sample, this clonotype turned up a few times. The genes are TRBV10-3 and TRBJ2-3, with unresolved D. V lost 3 bases to trimming and J lost 0 bases, with 4 bases between them. The CDR3 consists of 13 residues. Germline CDR1 reads ENHRY; CDR2 reads SYGVKD. The CDR3 nucleotides read TGTGCCATCAGTGAAGGGAGCACAGATACGCAGTATTTT. The encoded protein is CAISEGSTDTQYF.

This clonotype was detected only a few times. The chain uses TRBV19 and TRBJ2-3; tentatively, D is TRBD1 (5 bases). This CDR3 is built from 15 residues. V was trimmed by 5 bases and J by 0 bases, leaving 12 bases between them. CDR1 and CDR2 from the germline V gene are LNHDA and SQIVND (reference sequence). This chain's CDR3 is CASSEQVTSTDTQYF. The CDR3 DNA is TGTGCCAGTAGTGAACAGGTTACCAGCACAGATACGCAGTATTTT.

The genes are TRBV6-1 and TRBJ2-1, with TRBD2 matching 7 bases. The germline gives CDR1 MNHNS, CDR2 SASEGT. V lost 3 bases to trimming and J lost 4 bases; unmatched junction nucleotides: 6. The CDR3 is 15 amino acids. The CDR3 loop reads CASSEMVAGYNEQFF. The CDR3 DNA sequence: TGTGCCAGCAGTGAGATGGTAGCGGGTTACAATGAGCAGTTCTTC.

V usage is TRBV5-4 and J usage is TRBJ1-1; TRBD1 might be the D (5 bases). The V and J ends lost 4 bases and 3 bases respectively, with 10 bases between them. The CDR3 has 13 amino acids. CDR1 is SGHNT, CDR2 YYREEE, per germline (reference sequence). CDR3 protein: CASSPGIYTEAFF. CDR3 DNA sequence: TGTGCCAGCAGCCCAGGGATTTACACTGAAGCTTTCTTT.

This clonotype was detected only a few times. V gene TRBV2 combines with J gene TRBJ1-5; D possibly corresponds to TRBD1 (6 bases). Germline assignment: CDR1 SNHLY and CDR2 FYNNEI. Trimming removed 2 bases from V and 7 bases from J, with 9 bases in between. This CDR3 is 13 amino acids long. The CDR3 sequence is CASSERGAQPQHF. DNA for the CDR3: TGTGCCAGCAGTGAAAGGGGGGCCCAGCCCCAGCATTTT.

J is TRBJ2-1 and V is TRBV4-2, with TRBD2 identical over 15 bases. The length of the CDR3 is 18 residues. The junction had 9 bases not matched to a gene; V was cut back by 0 bases and J by 9 bases. CDR1 is LGHNA and CDR2 is YNFKEQ in the germline V gene. CDR3 loop: CASSQDDTGLAGGTEQFF. The CDR3 nucleotides read TGTGCCAGCAGCCAAGATGATACCGGACTAGCGGGAGGGACTGAGCAGTTCTTC.

This chain connects TRBV6-2 or TRBV6-3 to TRBJ2-3; D is ambiguous. CDR1 and CDR2 from the germline V gene are MNHEY and SVGEGT. The CDR3 consists of 15 residues. Trimming removed 4 bases at V and 4 bases at J, with 15 bases between. CDR3 nucleotide sequence: TGTGCCAGCAGTTGGGAAGGTCCTCGTGCAGATACGCAGTATTTT. Residues: CASSWEGPRADTQYF.

The chain combines TRBV9 with TRBJ1-5, with 11 bases that match TRBD1. This CDR3 has 17 amino acids. J was trimmed by 3 bases and V by 0 bases; bases with no gene match: 5. Germline loops: CDR1 SGDLS, CDR2 YYNGEE. CDR3 bases: TGTGCCAGCAGCGTAGAGGGGACAGGGGGAAACAATCAGCCCCAGCATTTT. It yields the protein CASSVEGTGGNNQPQHF.

This clonotype was recorded at least ten times. The rearrangement uses TRBV7-2 and TRBJ1-1, with D possibly TRBD1 on 6 matching bases. Germline lookup yields CDR1 SGHTA and CDR2 FQGNSA. The CDR3 totals 16 residues. V gave up 5 bases and J gave up 1 base, with 17 bases separating them. The CDR3, as DNA: TGTGCCAGCAGCGCGTCCCCAGGGGTATGGAACACTGAAGCTTTCTTT. Translation gives CASSASPGVWNTEAFF.

This clonotype turned up a few times. This rearrangement joins TRBV6-2 or TRBV6-3 to TRBJ2-3; 8 bases are a match to TRBD2. V shed 0 bases, J shed 0 bases, and the junction held 2 bases outside the gene matches. The CDR3 consists of 16 residues. The germline V gene has CDR1 MNHEY and CDR2 SVGEGT. The DNA of the CDR3 is TGTGCCAGCAGTTACTCGTGGACTAGCAGCACAGATACGCAGTATTTT. It specifies CASSYSWTSSTDTQYF.

This clonotype occurred once. This chain's CDR3 is CASSTYLLGKKETQYF. The CDR3 DNA follows: TGTGCCAGCAGTACTTACCTACTAGGGAAAAAAGAGACCCAGTACTTC. The chain has TRBV6-2 or TRBV6-3 and TRBJ2-5, with a possible D match to TRBD2 (5 bases). V shed 5 bases and J shed 3 bases, with 19 bases lying between them. This CDR3 spans 16 amino acids. Germline V gene lookup returns CDR1 MNHEY and CDR2 SVGEGT.

The chain has TRBV6-1 and TRBJ1-5, with 10 nucleotides matching TRBD1. V shed 6 bases, J shed 8 bases, and the junction held 4 bases outside the gene matches. There are 13 residues in the CDR3. The germline V gene has CDR1 MNHNS and CDR2 SASEGT. This CDR3 reads CASSVTGGEPQHF. The CDR3 DNA is TGTGCCAGCAGCGTGACAGGGGGCGAGCCCCAGCATTTT.

The count of this clonotype is one. An end of the junction differs from the germline gene, which may be a read error. The chain recombines TRBV20-1 with TRBJ1-6; no clear D. Germline V gives CDR1 DFQATT, CDR2 SNEGSKA (reference sequence). This CDR3 is 9 amino acids long. CDR3 sequence: CSTSPPLHF. The CDR3 DNA reads as TGCAGTACTAGTCCACCCCTCCACTTT.

This clonotype came up a few times. This chain uses TRBV12-3 or TRBV12-4 with TRBJ2-3; 12 bases map to TRBD2. The CDR3 is 16 residues long. Trimming at V came to 3 bases and at J to 4 bases, leaving 5 bases not matched to a gene. Here the CDR3 reads CASSFLAGGPADTQYF. In DNA form, the CDR3 reads TGTGCCAGCAGTTTTCTAGCGGGAGGGCCTGCAGATACGCAGTATTTT.

This clonotype was found a few times. The chain employs TRBV6-5 and TRBJ1-1, with a possible D match to TRBD1 (6 bases). The CDR3 has 16 residues. From germline, CDR1 is MNHEY and CDR2 SVGAGI. V lost 2 bases and J lost 5, with 18 bases in between. CDR3 residues: CASSYMGAREGTEAFF. The CDR3 nucleotides read TGTGCCAGCAGTTACATGGGGGCCCGGGAGGGAACTGAAGCTTTCTTT.

Only a few counts were recorded for this clonotype. In DNA form, the CDR3 reads TGTGCCAGCAGCTTAGTGCAGCGTAGCTATGGCTACACCTTC. This translates into CASSLVQRSYGYTF. This chain links TRBV7-8 with TRBJ1-2; D unclear. The germline V gene has CDR1 SGHVS and CDR2 FQNEAQ. This CDR3 is built from 14 residues. V was shortened by 1 base and J by 4 bases, with 10 bases between the two germline ends.

This clonotype has more than one count but fewer than ten. The chain links TRBV15 to TRBJ1-1; no firm D call. V lost 3 bases to trimming and J lost 0 bases, with 8 bases between them. Germline CDR1 is LNHNV and CDR2 is YYDKDF (reference sequence). The CDR3 loop spans 14 amino acids. The chain's CDR3 is CATSRVRMNTEAFF. DNA of the CDR3: TGTGCCACCAGCAGGGTACGAATGAACACTGAAGCTTTCTTT.

This clonotype has more than one count but fewer than ten. The V and J genes are TRBV20-1 and TRBJ2-1; D tentatively reads TRBD1 or TRBD2 (6 bases each). There are 13 residues in the CDR3. Trimming cost V 6 bases and J 5 bases, with 14 bases left between them. The germline V gene has CDR1 DFQATT and CDR2 SNEGSKA (reference sequence). CDR3 DNA: TGCAGTGCCCCCCTCGGGGGCCACAATGAGCAGTTCTTC. It specifies CSAPLGGHNEQFF.